The next 29 T cell receptor beta chains were all read from a single sample in a study of cytomegalovirus exposure and HLA in healthy donors. The PCR was carried out with 60 Vbeta primers and 13 Jbeta primers. Produced via immunoSEQ multiplex PCR; TCRdb's table is partial and in-frame only. The sample gives approximately 150,000 clones, just under 80% of which show up once; over 10% is in the top ten. Sequencing used PBMCs. The source is a woman aged 50 to 60 in good health and CMV-seropositive.

The chain links TRBV5-1 to TRBJ2-3; D is unresolved. There are 16 residues in the CDR3. Trimming took off 0 bases at V and 2 bases at J, with 13 bases between the two ends. Germline CDR1 and CDR2: SGHRS and YFSETQ. CDR3 DNA: TGCGCCAGCAGCTTGGCTCTAAGCGAATACACAGATACGCAGTATTTT. Translating it yields CASSLALSEYTDTQYF. Drawing the rest from reference TRBV5-1 and TRBJ2-3, the complete variable domain is KAGVTQTPRYLIKTRGQQVTLSCSPISGHRSVSWYQQTPGQGLQFLFEYFSETQRNKGNFPGRFSGRQFSNSRSEMNVSTLELGDSALYLCASSLALSEYTDTQYFGPGTRLTVL.

The genes are TRBV21-1 and TRBJ2-7; whether TRBD1, the table's D call, matches the DNA was not checked. TRBV21-1 is assigned pseudogene status. CDR3 size: 16 residues. The CDR3 reads CASSKGLQTSSYEQYF. The DNA for the CDR3 is TGTGCCAGCAGCAAAGGTTTACAGACGAGCTCCTACGAGCAGTACTTC.

The rearrangement uses TRBV5-1 and TRBJ2-3; D may be TRBD2 (5 bases). This CDR3 contains 15 residues. Trimming stripped 0 bases from V and 2 bases from J, with 10 bases between. CDR1 and CDR2 (germline): SGHRS, YFSETQ. CDR3 residues: CASSLGAGLTDTQYF. In DNA, the CDR3 is TGCGCCAGCAGCTTGGGGGCGGGTCTCACAGATACGCAGTATTTT.

This clone occurred a few times. This chain joins TRBV5-8 and TRBJ2-5; 7 bases are shared with TRBD2. This CDR3 has 14 residues. J gave up 4 bases and V 4 bases, and 7 bases lay outside the gene matches. Germline CDR1 SGHTS, CDR2 YDEGEE. Here the CDR3 reads CASSPTGLVETQYF. The CDR3 nucleotides are TGTGCCAGCAGCCCCACTGGACTAGTAGAGACCCAGTACTTC. Filled out from reference TRBV5-8 and TRBJ2-5, the complete variable domain reads EAGVTQSPTHLIKTRGQQATLRCSPISGHTSVYWYQQALGLGLQFLLWYDEGEERNRGNFPPRFSGRQFPNYSSELNVNALELEDSALYLCASSPTGLVETQYFGPGTRLLVL.

Concerning this clone itself: The same CDR3 also results from other DNA sequences found in this sample. The rearrangement uses TRBV14 and TRBJ2-3; unclear D gene. The CDR3 totals 13 residues. CDR1 and CDR2 from the germline V gene are SGHDN and FVKESK. V dropped 0 bases and J dropped 3 bases, with 4 bases sitting between them. This CDR3 reads CASSQDLTDTQYF. CDR3 nucleotide sequence: TGTGCCAGCAGCCAAGATCTTACAGATACGCAGTATTTT.

This sequence joins TRBV19 and TRBJ2-7; 11 positions agree with TRBD1. CDR1 is LNHDA, CDR2 SQIVND, per germline (reference sequence). The J segment lost 11 bases and the V segment lost 5 bases, leaving 14 bases of the junction unmatched. This CDR3 has 15 amino acids. CDR3 loop: CASSSTLDRGPPKYF. CDR3 coding DNA: TGTGCCAGTAGTTCTACCCTGGACAGGGGGCCCCCTAAGTACTTC.

The V gene is TRBV6-5, the J gene TRBJ1-1, with D maybe TRBD1 (5 bases). Trimming removed 7 bases at V and 5 bases at J, with 14 bases between. CDR3 length: 13 residues. Germline CDR1 MNHEY, CDR2 SVGAGI. The CDR3 spells CASTGGVRTEAFF. The CDR3 nucleotides read TGTGCCAGCACCGGGGGGGTTCGGACTGAAGCTTTCTTT.

This clone occurred a few times. The J gene is TRBJ1-4, the V gene TRBV11-2; D gene ambiguous. Germline CDR1 is SGHAT and CDR2 is FQNNGV. The ends were cut back, 0 bases at V and 7 bases at J, with 6 bases in the middle. CDR3 length: 13 residues. CDR3 sequence reads: CASSLEQTEKLFF. CDR3 nucleotide sequence: TGTGCCAGCAGCTTAGAACAGACTGAAAAACTGTTTTTT. Drawing the rest from reference TRBV11-2 and TRBJ1-4, the complete variable domain is EAGVAQSPRYKIIEKRQSVAFWCNPISGHATLYWYQQILGQGPKLLIQFQNNGVVDDSQLPKDRFSAERLKGVDSTLKIQPAKLEDSAVYLCASSLEQTEKLFFGSGTQLSVL.

This clone was seen only once. The chain has TRBV4-1 and TRBJ1-3; 7 positions match TRBD1. Germline trimming cut 4 bases from V and 0 bases from J; bases unmatched to any gene: 6. CDR1 MGHRA and CDR2 YSYEKL come from the germline V gene. The CDR3 covers 16 residues. This CDR3 reads CASSLTQGLSGNTIYF. Here the CDR3 DNA reads TGCGCCAGCAGCCTTACACAGGGGCTCTCTGGAAACACCATATATTTT.

This chain uses TRBV6-5 with TRBJ2-1; perhaps TRBD1 as D (6 bases). This CDR3 has 15 amino acids. The germline V gene has CDR1 MNHEY and CDR2 SVGAGI. V was trimmed by 2 bases and J by 0 bases, leaving 8 bases between them. The CDR3 sequence is CASSYRDISYNEQFF. In DNA, the CDR3 is TGTGCCAGCAGTTACCGGGACATCTCCTACAATGAGCAGTTCTTC.

This rearrangement joins TRBV7-9 to TRBJ2-3; 10 bases are shared with TRBD2. The CDR3 is 15 residues long. CDR1 and CDR2 from the germline V gene are SEHNR and FQNEAQ (reference sequence). V lost 1 base, J lost 6 bases, and 4 bases stayed unmatched. The CDR3 nucleotides read TGTGCCAGCAGCTTAGAACTAGCGGGGACTGATACGCAGTATTTT. Residues: CASSLELAGTDTQYF.

This clone was observed once. V usage is TRBV5-1 and J usage is TRBJ2-3; D might be TRBD2 (6 bases). The V and J ends lost 2 bases and 0 bases respectively, with 13 bases between them. Germline V gene lookup returns CDR1 SGHRS and CDR2 YFSETQ. There are 16 residues in the CDR3. The CDR3: CASSFGSDLSTDTQYF. The CDR3 bases are TGCGCCAGCAGCTTCGGGAGCGATCTTAGCACAGATACGCAGTATTTT.

V gene TRBV10-3 combines with J gene TRBJ2-6; 8 bases match TRBD1. The CDR3 runs to 16 residues. The ends lost 7 bases at V and 2 bases at J; junction bases unmatched: 7. Looked up from germline, CDR1 is ENHRY and CDR2 is SYGVKD. The CDR3 region is CAITRDRGTGANVLTF. The CDR3 nucleotides are TGTGCCATCACCCGAGACAGGGGTACTGGGGCCAACGTCCTGACTTTC.

This clone was recorded once. The V gene is TRBV4-1, the J gene TRBJ2-2; no definite D call. CDR3 length: 14 residues. Trimming stripped 4 bases from V and 1 base from J, with 7 bases between. CDR1 is MGHRA, CDR2 YSYEKL, per germline. Written as DNA, the CDR3 is TGCGCCAGCAGCCTCCGACAGAACACCGGGGAGCTGTTTTTT. Its protein product is CASSLRQNTGELFF.

CDR3 region: CASSSWQGVWEQYF. DNA for the CDR3: TGTGCCAGCTCATCTTGGCAGGGGGTGTGGGAGCAGTACTTC. The V gene is TRBV10-3, the J gene TRBJ2-7, with 7 positions matching TRBD1. V shed 10 bases, J shed 7 bases, and the junction held 16 bases outside the gene matches. Germline CDR1 ENHRY, CDR2 SYGVKD. CDR3 length: 14 residues.

The chain links TRBV6-5 to TRBJ2-7, with TRBD2 identical over 8 bases. CDR1 is MNHEY and CDR2 is SVGAGI in the germline V gene. Losses at the gene ends were 2 bases for V and 2 bases for J; bases not matched to a gene: 8. The CDR3 consists of 16 residues. CDR3 bases: TGTGCCAGCAGTTACGACTCCTCGCGGGGGGCCTACGAGCAGTACTTC. It codes for CASSYDSSRGAYEQYF.

This chain uses TRBV5-4 with TRBJ2-5; no clear D. Judging by the DNA end, TRBJ2-7 fits better; the J call may be wrong. The CDR3 is 13 amino acids. Per germline, CDR1 SGHNT and CDR2 YYREEE (reference sequence). The CDR3 sequence: CASSLDGLGEQYF. CDR3 DNA: TGTGCCAGCAGCTTGGATGGTCTAGGCGAGCAGTACTTC.

DNA of the CDR3: TGTGCCACCAGCAGAGATTTAACTAGCTCATACACAGATACGCAGTATTTT. Translating gives CATSRDLTSSYTDTQYF. V and J are TRBV15 and TRBJ2-3; D is possibly TRBD2 (6 bases). This CDR3 comprises 17 residues. Germline CDR1 is LNHNV and CDR2 is YYDKDF (reference sequence). Trimming left V 0 bases short and J 2 bases short, with 15 bases between.

Of note for this clone: A junction end diverges from the germline sequence, so it may reflect a read error. The chain recombines TRBV7-7 with TRBJ2-3, with unresolved D. CDR1 is SSHAT and CDR2 is FNYEAQ in the germline V gene (reference sequence). The CDR3 length is 13 residues. The CDR3 sequence is CASSPGGTDTQYF. CDR3 DNA sequence: TGTGCTAGCAGCCCAGGTGGCACAGATACGCAGTATTTT.

J is TRBJ1-1 and V is TRBV11-1, with D hard to call. The ends were cut back, 2 bases at V and 1 base at J, with 14 bases in the middle. There are 16 residues in the CDR3. From germline, CDR1 is SGHAT and CDR2 FQDESV (reference sequence). For the CDR3, the DNA is TGTGCCAGCAGCTTAAAGAGGGTAGGAGCGAACACTGAAGCTTTCTTT. Its protein product is CASSLKRVGANTEAFF.

The chain couples TRBV6-6 to TRBJ1-5; D is possibly TRBD1 (6 bases). The CDR3 totals 16 residues. Trimming pared 0 bases from V and 2 bases from J, leaving 11 bases between. Per the germline V gene, CDR1 is MNHNY and CDR2 is SVGAGI (reference sequence). For the CDR3, the DNA is TGTGCCAGCAGTTACTCGATCAGGGGAGGCAATCAGCCCCAGCATTTT. It encodes CASSYSIRGGNQPQHF.

This clone was counted between two and nine times. The V gene is TRBV7-8, the J gene TRBJ1-6, with a weak D call TRBD1 (5 bases). Germline CDR1 SGHVS, CDR2 FQNEAQ. Trimming removed 5 bases at V and 7 bases at J, with 15 bases between. The CDR3 runs to 15 residues. CDR3 sequence reads: CASSPGLGGNSPLHF. Here the CDR3 DNA reads TGTGCCAGCAGCCCGGGACTGGGAGGGAATTCACCCCTCCACTTT.

The V and J genes are TRBV2 and TRBJ1-1; 7 bases are shared with TRBD1. Trimming cost V 8 bases and J 0 bases; bases outside gene matches: 9. The CDR3 runs 15 residues. Germline CDR1 reads SNHLY; CDR2 reads FYNNEI. The CDR3 loop reads CASATRQGLNTEAFF. The CDR3 DNA reads TGTGCCAGCGCCACTCGACAGGGTTTGAACACTGAAGCTTTCTTT.

This clone was seen only once. The V and J genes are TRBV4-1 and TRBJ2-7, with D possibly TRBD1 on 6 matching bases. The germline V gene encodes CDR1 MGHRA and CDR2 YSYEKL. This CDR3 is built from 14 residues. V lost 0 bases to trimming and J lost 2 bases, with 8 bases between them. CDR3 coding DNA: TGCGCCAGCAGCCAAGACAGGGGCCCCTACGAGCAGTACTTC. Translation: CASSQDRGPYEQYF.

The rearrangement joins TRBV6-1 to TRBJ1-4; 10 positions match TRBD1. This CDR3 is 15 amino acids long. CDR1 is MNHNS and CDR2 is SASEGT in the germline V gene. V dropped 5 bases and J dropped 6; count of bases not matched to a gene: 6. The CDR3 nucleotides read TGTGCCAGCAGTAGACAGGGGGCCGGTGATGAAAAACTGTTTTTT. Translation: CASSRQGAGDEKLFF.

The chain uses TRBV28 and TRBJ2-3; D unresolved. V was cut by 4 bases and J by 3 bases, with 14 bases left in between. Germline V gene lookup returns CDR1 MDHEN and CDR2 SYDVKM. This CDR3 contains 15 residues. The CDR3 DNA follows: TGTGCCAGCAGTTCGCCTAGTTGGAATACAGATACGCAGTATTTT. It specifies CASSSPSWNTDTQYF.

The J gene is TRBJ1-4, the V gene TRBV6-1; possibly TRBD1 for D (6 bases). Trimming removed 7 bases at V and 7 bases at J, with 16 bases between. The CDR3 covers 14 residues. CDR1 and CDR2 (germline): MNHNS, SASEGT. The chain's CDR3 is CASTQRGGGEKLFF. CDR3 sequence (DNA): TGTGCCAGCACCCAGAGGGGGGGCGGTGAAAAACTGTTTTTT.

This chain connects TRBV5-1 to TRBJ1-1; D remains unclear. Trimming cost V 0 bases and J 0 bases, with 9 bases left between them. Germline V CDR1 and CDR2: SGHRS, YFSETQ. The CDR3 contains 15 residues. DNA for the CDR3: TGCGCCAGCAGCTTGGATCACAGTATGAACACTGAAGCTTTCTTT. Residues: CASSLDHSMNTEAFF.

The V and J genes are TRBV7-2 and TRBJ1-5; unclear D gene. The CDR3 contains 14 residues. V gave up 2 bases and J gave up 3 bases, with 8 bases separating them. Germline V CDR1 and CDR2: SGHTA, FQGNSA. The DNA for the CDR3 is TGTGCCAGCAGCTTAATGACAATCAATCAGCCCCAGCATTTT. Protein product: CASSLMTINQPQHF.